These 27 T cell receptor beta chains share one sample of origin, sequenced in a study of blood T cell repertoires in COVID-19. The data were produced by immunoSEQ multiplex PCR, yet TCRdb's version contains in-frame clones alone and is incomplete. The sample holds more than 250,000 clones, around 87% seen once. Sequencing was done on a sample of peripheral blood. The receptors come from a man aged 45-65 years with active or convalescent COVID-19.

A single count supports this clone. J is TRBJ2-1 and V is TRBV5-1, with 9 nucleotides matching TRBD1. The CDR3 is 17 residues long. After removal of 5 bases from V and 0 bases from J, the junction contained 9 bases not matched to a gene. CDR1 SGHRS and CDR2 YFSETQ come from the germline V gene. CDR3 amino acids: CASSRDRGFSSYNEQFF. The CDR3 DNA is TGCGCCAGCAGTCGCGACAGGGGGTTTAGCTCCTACAATGAGCAGTTCTTC.

The J gene is TRBJ2-1, the V gene TRBV5-1; TRBD1 matches 8 bases. Germline CDR1 reads SGHRS; CDR2 reads YFSETQ. The trim removed 4 bases at V and 9 bases at J, leaving 3 bases unmatched. CDR3 length: 12 amino acids. CDR3 protein: CASSHDRGEQFF. CDR3 DNA sequence: TGCGCCAGCAGCCATGACAGGGGTGAGCAGTTCTTC.

The chain carries TRBV6-5 and TRBJ2-7, with 8 bases matching TRBD1. The CDR3 consists of 14 residues. Germline assignment: CDR1 MNHEY and CDR2 SVGAGI. The V gene end was trimmed by 7 bases and the J gene end by 3 bases; junction bases not matched to a gene: 8. CDR3 DNA: TGTGCCAGCACTTCGGGGGACAGGCTCTACGAGCAGTACTTC. This codes for CASTSGDRLYEQYF.

DNA of the CDR3: TGTGCCAGTATTGCCTTCACTAGCGGGAGTCGCACCGGGGAGCTGTTTTTT. Its translation is CASIAFTSGSRTGELFF. J is TRBJ2-2 and V is TRBV19, with TRBD2 matching over 11 bases. From germline, CDR1 is LNHDA and CDR2 SQIVND (reference sequence). The CDR3 loop spans 17 amino acids. With 7 bases clipped from V and 4 bases from J, the junction kept 11 bases outside the gene matches. Complete variable domain (other parts from reference TRBV19 and TRBJ2-2): DGGITQSPKYLFRKEGQNVTLSCEQNLNHDAMYWYRQDPGQGLRLIYYSQIVNDFQKGDIAEGYSVSREKKESFPLTVTSAQKNPTAFYLCASIAFTSGSRTGELFFGEGSRLTVL.

V gene TRBV2 combines with J gene TRBJ1-1; TRBD1 might be the D (5 bases). V lost 2 bases, J lost 2 bases, and 15 bases lay in between. Per germline, CDR1 SNHLY and CDR2 FYNNEI. CDR3 size: 16 residues. For the CDR3, the DNA is TGTGCCAGCAGTGAAACTCAGGGAGGGGCAAACACTGAAGCTTTCTTT. Its protein is CASSETQGGANTEAFF.

This chain uses TRBV5-1 with TRBJ2-3; TRBD1 is a possible D gene (6 bases). Germline CDR1 and CDR2: SGHRS and YFSETQ. With 1 base removed from V and 0 bases from J, the gap between germline ends came to 12 bases. The CDR3 is made up of 16 amino acids. The CDR3 DNA reads TGCGCCAGCAGCTTGCTTGGACAGTCTAGCACAGATACGCAGTATTTT. It translates to CASSLLGQSSTDTQYF. Based on the CDR3 plus reference TRBV5-1 and TRBJ2-3, the full variable domain is KAGVTQTPRYLIKTRGQQVTLSCSPISGHRSVSWYQQTPGQGLQFLFEYFSETQRNKGNFPGRFSGRQFSNSRSEMNVSTLELGDSALYLCASSLLGQSSTDTQYFGPGTRLTVL.

V and J are TRBV9 and TRBJ2-1, with D maybe TRBD1 (6 bases). V was clipped by 0 bases and J by 5 bases, with 15 bases between them. The V gene's germline CDR1 is SGDLS and CDR2 YYNGEE. This CDR3 has 16 amino acids. The CDR3 region is CASSVDQGTLNNEQFF. In DNA form, the CDR3 reads TGTGCCAGCAGCGTAGATCAGGGGACCCTCAACAATGAGCAGTTCTTC.

The gene calls are TRBV9 and TRBJ1-4; D is uncertain. V gave up 0 bases and J gave up 8 bases, with 8 bases separating them. The CDR3 contains 13 residues. The germline V gene encodes CDR1 SGDLS and CDR2 YYNGEE. Here the CDR3 DNA reads TGTGCCAGCAGCGTAGGGTTGCGGGAAAAACTGTTTTTT. Its translation: CASSVGLREKLFF.

The CDR3 DNA reads as TGTGCCTGGAGTTCGAGCTATGAGCAGTTCTTC. Its translation is CAWSSSYEQFF. The J gene is TRBJ2-1, the V gene TRBV30; D call uncertain. The ends were cut back, 2 bases at V and 8 bases at J, with 7 bases in the middle. Germline CDR1 and CDR2: GTSNPN and SVGIG (reference sequence). This CDR3 spans 11 amino acids.

V usage is TRBV11-2 and J usage is TRBJ2-7; TRBD1 might be the D (6 bases). The germline V gene encodes CDR1 SGHAT and CDR2 FQNNGV. This CDR3 is built from 14 residues. Trimming left V 5 bases short and J 2 bases short, with 13 bases between. CDR3 in amino acids: CASSQTTGTYEQYF. CDR3 nucleotide sequence: TGTGCCAGCAGCCAAACTACAGGGACCTACGAGCAGTACTTC. Variable domain in full (rest from reference TRBV11-2 and TRBJ2-7): EAGVAQSPRYKIIEKRQSVAFWCNPISGHATLYWYQQILGQGPKLLIQFQNNGVVDDSQLPKDRFSAERLKGVDSTLKIQPAKLEDSAVYLCASSQTTGTYEQYFGPGTRLTVT.

The rearrangement uses TRBV5-4 and TRBJ1-4; unclear D gene. This CDR3 contains 15 residues. Per germline, CDR1 SGHNT and CDR2 YYREEE (reference sequence). The V end lost 0 bases, the J end lost 8 bases, and 14 bases lay between the germline ends. This CDR3 is CASSLEAGVDEKLFF. DNA of the CDR3: TGTGCCAGCAGCTTGGAGGCCGGGGTCGACGAAAAACTGTTTTTT.

The chain uses TRBV3-1 (or the pseudogene TRBV3-2) and TRBJ1-1; the match to TRBD1 covers 8 bases. Trimming at V came to 4 bases and at J to 0 bases, leaving 13 bases not matched to a gene. The CDR3 spans 18 residues. The germline gives CDR1 LGHDT, CDR2 YNNKEL (reference sequence). The CDR3 region is CASSPLGTGGLMNTEAFF. In DNA, the CDR3 is TGTGCCAGCAGCCCTCTAGGTACAGGGGGGCTCATGAACACTGAAGCTTTCTTT.

This chain connects TRBV5-8 to TRBJ1-1, with D possibly being TRBD1 (6 bases). Germline CDR1 SGHTS, CDR2 YDEGEE. V lost 2 bases to trimming and J lost 0 bases, with 20 bases between them. The CDR3 covers 18 residues. Here the CDR3 reads CASSFETGRRDMNTEAFF. The CDR3, as DNA: TGTGCCAGCAGCTTTGAAACGGGACGCAGGGACATGAACACTGAAGCTTTCTTT.

CDR3 loop: CASSLRAPGLREKLFF. The DNA for the CDR3 is TGTGCCAGCAGTTTACGGGCCCCAGGGCTCAGGGAAAAACTGTTTTTT. The chain recombines TRBV28 with TRBJ1-4; the D gene is possibly TRBD1 (5 bases). Per germline, CDR1 MDHEN and CDR2 SYDVKM. With 2 bases removed from V and 8 bases from J, the gap between germline ends came to 18 bases. This CDR3 has 16 amino acids.

This chain connects TRBV9 to TRBJ1-2, with a possible D match to TRBD1 (6 bases). This CDR3 is built from 14 residues. Germline V gene lookup returns CDR1 SGDLS and CDR2 YYNGEE. V was pared by 4 bases and J by 8 bases, with 18 bases between. The CDR3 DNA reads TGTGCCAGCAGCTCCAGTGGGGGCGTAACGGGCTACACCTTC. Translation: CASSSSGGVTGYTF.

The chain joins TRBV13 to TRBJ2-1, with 10 bases that match TRBD2. CDR3 length equals 16 residues. With 5 bases clipped from V and 6 bases from J, the junction kept 10 bases outside the gene matches. Germline lookup yields CDR1 PRHDT and CDR2 FYEKMQ (reference sequence). As DNA, the CDR3 is TGTGCCAGCAGCCTTCGCAGCGGGAGGGGGGCCAATGAGCAGTTCTTC. Translated: CASSLRSGRGANEQFF.

The table lists this clone with a few counts. The chain carries TRBV7-2 and TRBJ2-1; 12 nucleotides match TRBD2. V lost 0 bases and J lost 8; bases outside the gene matches: 8. The CDR3 is 17 amino acids. Germline assignment: CDR1 SGHTA and CDR2 FQGNSA. This CDR3 is CASSLAAASGGAYEQFF. The CDR3 region has the DNA TGTGCCAGCAGCTTAGCCGCTGCTAGCGGGGGGGCATATGAGCAGTTCTTC.

The chain has TRBV7-9 and TRBJ1-3; possible D gene TRBD1, 5 bases. Deletions cut 8 bases from V and 2 bases from J, with 13 bases between. From germline, CDR1 is SEHNR and CDR2 FQNEAQ (reference sequence). This CDR3 comprises 14 residues. CDR3 region: CASPQGMAGNTIYF. The CDR3 DNA sequence: TGTGCCAGCCCTCAGGGTATGGCTGGAAACACCATATATTTT.

The chain recombines TRBV6-2 or TRBV6-3 with TRBJ1-1; TRBD1 matches at 7 bases. V was pared by 1 base and J by 8 bases, with 7 bases of the junction left unmatched. Per germline, CDR1 MNHEY and CDR2 SVGEGT. This CDR3 has 14 residues. The CDR3 here is CASSYFDRVMEAFF. The CDR3 DNA sequence: TGTGCCAGCAGTTACTTCGACAGGGTGATGGAAGCTTTCTTT.

The rearrangement joins TRBV19 to TRBJ1-1, with 8 bases that match TRBD1. CDR1 and CDR2 (germline): LNHDA, SQIVND (reference sequence). V gave up 7 bases and J gave up 1 base; unmatched junction bases: 8. This CDR3 has 15 residues. The CDR3 loop is CASTLQGAQNTEAFF. For the CDR3, the DNA is TGTGCCAGTACCCTCCAGGGGGCCCAGAACACTGAAGCTTTCTTT.

This sequence joins TRBV7-9 and TRBJ1-2, with D maybe TRBD1 (5 bases). The germline V gene encodes CDR1 SEHNR and CDR2 FQNEAQ (reference sequence). The V end lost 2 bases, the J end lost 4 bases, and 14 bases lay between the germline ends. This CDR3 region has 15 residues. CDR3 coding DNA: TGTGCCAGCAGCTTAACATTAGGAAGGGGCTATGGCTACACCTTC. Amino acids: CASSLTLGRGYGYTF.

The chain carries TRBV25-1 and TRBJ2-2, with a tentative D call TRBD1 (7 bases). This CDR3 is 16 amino acids long. V dropped 8 bases and J dropped 5 bases, with 21 bases sitting between them. Germline CDR1 reads MGHDK; CDR2 reads SYGVNS. CDR3 sequence reads: CASSNTWDSGTGELFF. The DNA for the CDR3 is TGTGCCAGCTCCAACACGTGGGACAGCGGGACCGGGGAGCTGTTTTTT.

The chain has TRBV2 and TRBJ1-2; 8 bases are shared with TRBD1. Trimming removed 6 bases from V and 3 bases from J; junction bases left unmatched: 9. In germline, CDR1 is SNHLY, CDR2 FYNNEI. The CDR3 sequence is 15 residues long. The DNA of the CDR3 is TGTGCCAGCAGAGAGAACAGGGGGGGCCACTATGGCTACACCTTC. Translation: CASRENRGGHYGYTF.

This clone was seen once. The chain links TRBV7-8 to TRBJ1-4, with D maybe TRBD1 (5 bases). Germline V CDR1 and CDR2: SGHVS, FQNEAQ. The V end lost 7 bases, the J end lost 8 bases, and 17 bases lay between the germline ends. This CDR3 contains 14 residues. The CDR3 reads CASKAGQNLEKLFF. CDR3 nucleotides: TGTGCCAGCAAAGCGGGGCAGAACCTCGAAAAACTGTTTTTT.

The rearrangement uses TRBV3-1 (or the pseudogene TRBV3-2) and TRBJ1-2, with D perhaps TRBD1 (5 bases). The CDR3 is 14 amino acids. Germline CDR1 is LGHDT and CDR2 is YNNKEL (reference sequence). With 2 bases removed from V and 6 bases from J, the gap between germline ends came to 13 bases. DNA of the CDR3: TGTGCCAGCAGCCAATCTGACAGTGATGATGGCTACACCTTC. Translation gives CASSQSDSDDGYTF.

The genes are TRBV7-2 and TRBJ2-2; 10 bases line up with TRBD2. From germline, CDR1 is SGHTA and CDR2 FQGNSA. The CDR3 loop spans 17 amino acids. V dropped 4 bases and J dropped 9; count of bases not matched to a gene: 14. CDR3 protein: CASSSQPGLAVSRELFF. CDR3 bases: TGTGCCAGCAGCTCCCAACCCGGACTAGCGGTTAGCCGGGAGCTGTTTTTT.

V and J are TRBV27 and TRBJ1-1; the D gene is possibly TRBD1 (6 bases). The V end was cut by 2 bases, the J end by 11 bases, with 18 bases between. This CDR3 contains 14 residues. The germline V gene encodes CDR1 MNHEY and CDR2 SMNVEV (reference sequence). CDR3 in DNA: TGTGCCAGCAGTTTAGGGGGCCCGTGGACTGGGGCTTTCTTT. Amino acid sequence: CASSLGGPWTGAFF.